Listed here are 13 T cell receptor beta chains from one sample, sequenced in a study of shared clonotypes between healthy human individuals. Naive CD8 cells lacked CD45RO and underwent positive selection for CCR7, leaving out terminally differentiated effector memory CD45RA+ cells. Using immunoSEQ multiplex PCR, the repertoire was profiled, and TCRdb retains in-frame clones only, with some absent. Of about 650,000 clones listed, less than 97% are singletons. The sequenced material came from naive CD8+ T cells sorted from blood. The origin of the receptors is a woman aged 30 to 39 in good health.

V and J are TRBV27 and TRBJ2-7; 8 bases agree with TRBD1. CDR1 and CDR2 from the germline V gene are MNHEY and SMNVEV (reference sequence). The CDR3 runs 15 residues. J gave up 1 base and V 3 bases, and 5 bases lay outside the gene matches. CDR3 bases: TGTGCCAGCAGTTTTGGACAGGGCCAATCCTACGAGCAGTACTTC. As protein: CASSFGQGQSYEQYF.

This sequence joins TRBV14 and TRBJ2-7; no clear D. Trimming took 1 base from V and 2 from J, leaving 12 bases between them. From germline, CDR1 is SGHDN and CDR2 FVKESK. This CDR3 is built from 15 residues. The CDR3: CASSQGGSLTYEQYF. The CDR3 nucleotides read TGTGCCAGCAGCCAAGGGGGTAGCCTAACCTACGAGCAGTACTTC.

The chain couples TRBV10-1 to TRBJ1-4; 9 bases match TRBD1. Losses at the gene ends were 0 bases for V and 7 bases for J; bases not matched to a gene: 3. The CDR3 extends over 15 amino acids. CDR1 WNHNN and CDR2 SYGVQD come from the germline V gene (reference sequence). The CDR3: CASSESRTGVEKLFF. CDR3 sequence (DNA): TGCGCCAGCAGTGAGTCAAGGACAGGGGTTGAAAAACTGTTTTTT.

This chain uses TRBV7-8 with TRBJ2-5, with a tentative D call TRBD2 (5 bases). V was cut by 5 bases and J by 2 bases, with 18 bases left in between. Germline V gives CDR1 SGHVS, CDR2 FQNEAQ. This CDR3 is 16 amino acids long. In nucleotides, the CDR3 is TGTGCCAGCAGCAGCATGGGGAGCGGTGGACAAGAGACCCAGTACTTC. This translates into CASSSMGSGGQETQYF.

This clone appeared a single time. This CDR3 is CASSRGTSGARPTDTQYF. In DNA form, the CDR3 reads TGCGCCAGCAGCCGCGGGACTAGCGGGGCCCGACCCACCGATACGCAGTATTTT. The chain has TRBV5-1 and TRBJ2-3; the match to TRBD2 covers 13 bases. There are 18 residues in the CDR3. J lost 6 bases, V lost 4 bases, and 14 bases had no gene match. In germline, CDR1 is SGHRS, CDR2 YFSETQ.

The gene calls are TRBV29-1 and TRBJ2-7; 7 bases map to TRBD2. The trim removed 2 bases at V and 0 bases at J, leaving 7 bases unmatched. CDR1 and CDR2 from the germline V gene are SQVTM and ANQGSEA. This CDR3 contains 15 residues. The CDR3 loop is CSVEFPSGSSYEQYF. In DNA, the CDR3 is TGCAGCGTTGAATTTCCTAGCGGATCCTCCTACGAGCAGTACTTC.

This chain links TRBV13 with TRBJ2-5; 14 nucleotides match TRBD2. CDR3 size: 18 residues. Trimming cost V 5 bases and J 3 bases; bases outside gene matches: 11. Looked up from germline, CDR1 is PRHDT and CDR2 is FYEKMQ (reference sequence). The CDR3 nucleotides read TGTGCCAGCAGCCCGGACGGGACTAGCGGGAGTTTGGAAGAGACCCAGTACTTC. Translation: CASSPDGTSGSLEETQYF.

The chain carries TRBV10-2 and TRBJ2-1; D remains ambiguous. The V gene lost 3 bases and the J gene lost 1 base, with 13 bases spanning the gap. Germline CDR1 is WSHSY and CDR2 is SAAADI. CDR3 length equals 16 residues. Written as DNA, the CDR3 is TGCGCCAGCAGTGACAAGTCTCGAAGATCCTACAATGAGCAGTTCTTC. Residues: CASSDKSRRSYNEQFF.

CDR3 sequence: CASSLVVQGTDTQYF. The CDR3 coding sequence is TGTGCCAGCAGTTTAGTTGTCCAGGGTACAGATACGCAGTATTTT. The gene calls are TRBV27 and TRBJ2-3, with TRBD1 as a possible D gene (5 bases). The CDR3 consists of 15 residues. Per germline, CDR1 MNHEY and CDR2 SMNVEV (reference sequence). The V end was cut by 2 bases, the J end by 3 bases, with 12 bases between.

The chain is built from TRBV7-2 and TRBJ1-1; D is unclear. CDR3 length: 14 residues. The germline V gene has CDR1 SGHTA and CDR2 FQGNSA. V was cut by 5 bases and J by 1 base, with 11 bases left in between. CDR3 residues: CASSQSDTNTEAFF. The CDR3 DNA sequence: TGTGCCAGCAGCCAATCAGACACGAACACTGAAGCTTTCTTT.

The genes are TRBV27 and TRBJ1-4; weak D call: TRBD1 (5 bases). The CDR3 runs to 14 residues. V shed 5 bases and J shed 8 bases, with 15 bases lying between them. Germline CDR1 MNHEY, CDR2 SMNVEV (reference sequence). CDR3 bases: TGTGCCAGCAGTCTGCTTGGGACCGGGGAAAAACTGTTTTTT. The encoded protein is CASSLLGTGEKLFF.

For the CDR3, the DNA is TGTGCCTGGAAGCCGACCGGGTACAATGAGCAGTTCTTC. This codes for CAWKPTGYNEQFF. The V call is TRBV30, the J call TRBJ2-1; D call uncertain. The V gene lost 4 bases and the J gene lost 4 bases, with 11 bases spanning the gap. Germline assignment: CDR1 GTSNPN and CDR2 SVGIG (reference sequence). CDR3 length equals 13 residues.

The chain links TRBV13 to TRBJ2-1; 15 bases align to TRBD2. From germline, CDR1 is PRHDT and CDR2 FYEKMQ (reference sequence). J lost 5 bases, V lost 6 bases, and 11 bases had no gene match. This CDR3 comprises 18 residues. The CDR3 loop is CASSPPGLAGGPNNEQFF. The CDR3 DNA reads TGTGCCAGCAGTCCGCCCGGACTAGCGGGAGGGCCCAACAATGAGCAGTTCTTC. The whole variable domain, remainder taken from reference TRBV13 and TRBJ2-1, is AAGVIQSPRHLIKEKRETATLKCYPIPRHDTVYWYQQGPGQDPQFLISFYEKMQSDKGSIPDRFSAQQFSDYHSELNMSSLELGDSALYFCASSPPGLAGGPNNEQFFGPGTRLTVL.